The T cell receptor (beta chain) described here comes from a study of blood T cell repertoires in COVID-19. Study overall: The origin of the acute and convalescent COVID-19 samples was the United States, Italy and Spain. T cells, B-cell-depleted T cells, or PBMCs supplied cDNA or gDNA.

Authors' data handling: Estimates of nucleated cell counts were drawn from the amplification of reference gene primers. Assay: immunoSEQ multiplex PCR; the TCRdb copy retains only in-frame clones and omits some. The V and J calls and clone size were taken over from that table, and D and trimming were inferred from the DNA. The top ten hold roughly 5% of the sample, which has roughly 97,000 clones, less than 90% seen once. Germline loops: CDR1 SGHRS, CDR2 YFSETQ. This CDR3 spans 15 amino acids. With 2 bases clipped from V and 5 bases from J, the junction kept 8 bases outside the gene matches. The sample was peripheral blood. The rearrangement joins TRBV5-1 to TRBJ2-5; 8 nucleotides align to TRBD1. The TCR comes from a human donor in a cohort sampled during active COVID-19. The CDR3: CASSFGQGRGETQYF. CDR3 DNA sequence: TGCGCCAGCAGCTTCGGACAGGGTCGGGGTGAGACCCAGTACTTC.